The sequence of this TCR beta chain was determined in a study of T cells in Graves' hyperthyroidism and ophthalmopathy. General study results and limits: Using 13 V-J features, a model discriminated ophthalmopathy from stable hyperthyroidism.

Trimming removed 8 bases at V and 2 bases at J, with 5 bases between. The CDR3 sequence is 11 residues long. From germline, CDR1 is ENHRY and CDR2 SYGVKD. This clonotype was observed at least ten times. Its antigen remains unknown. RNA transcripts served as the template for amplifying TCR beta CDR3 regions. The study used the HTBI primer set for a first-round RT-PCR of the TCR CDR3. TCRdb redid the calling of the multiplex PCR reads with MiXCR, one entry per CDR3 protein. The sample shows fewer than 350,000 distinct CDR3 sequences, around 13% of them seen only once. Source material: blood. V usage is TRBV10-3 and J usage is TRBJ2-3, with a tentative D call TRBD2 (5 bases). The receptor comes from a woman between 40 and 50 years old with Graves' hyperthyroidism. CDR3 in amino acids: CAIRDTDTQYF. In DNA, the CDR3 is TGTGCCATCCGGGACACAGATACGCAGTATTTT.